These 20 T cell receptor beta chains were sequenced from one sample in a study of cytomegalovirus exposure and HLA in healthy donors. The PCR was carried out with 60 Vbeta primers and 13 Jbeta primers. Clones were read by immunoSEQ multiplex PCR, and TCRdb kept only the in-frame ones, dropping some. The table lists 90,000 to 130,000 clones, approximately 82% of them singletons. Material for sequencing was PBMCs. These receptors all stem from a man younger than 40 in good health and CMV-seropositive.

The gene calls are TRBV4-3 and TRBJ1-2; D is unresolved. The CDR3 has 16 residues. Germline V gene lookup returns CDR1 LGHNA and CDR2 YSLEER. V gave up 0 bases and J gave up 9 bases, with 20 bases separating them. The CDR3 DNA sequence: TGCGCCAGCAGCCAAGATTCGGCCAGAGGTATCGGGAGCTACACCTTC. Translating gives CASSQDSARGIGSYTF.

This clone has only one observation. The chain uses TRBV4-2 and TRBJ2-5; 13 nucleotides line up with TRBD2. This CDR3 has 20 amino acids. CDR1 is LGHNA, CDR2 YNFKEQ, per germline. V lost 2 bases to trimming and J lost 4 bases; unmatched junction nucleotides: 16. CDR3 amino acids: CASSQPGGTSGGAMRETQYF. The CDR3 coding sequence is TGTGCCAGCAGCCAACCAGGTGGCACTAGCGGGGGGGCCATGAGAGAGACCCAGTACTTC.

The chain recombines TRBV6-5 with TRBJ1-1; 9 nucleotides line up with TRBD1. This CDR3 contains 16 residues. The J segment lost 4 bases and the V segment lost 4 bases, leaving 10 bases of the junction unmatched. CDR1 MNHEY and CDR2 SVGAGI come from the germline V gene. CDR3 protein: CASSSTGGEGVTEAFF. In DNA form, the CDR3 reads TGTGCCAGCAGTTCTACAGGGGGCGAAGGGGTCACTGAAGCTTTCTTT.

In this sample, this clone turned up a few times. The CDR3 DNA reads as TGTGCCAGCAGTGAATTAGAGGGGGGGAGCTACAATGAGCAGTTCTTC. This translates into CASSELEGGSYNEQFF. The chain is built from TRBV25-1 and TRBJ2-1; maybe TRBD2 (7 bases). The V gene's germline CDR1 is MGHDK and CDR2 SYGVNS. The V gene lost 1 base and the J gene lost 3 bases, with 13 bases spanning the gap. This CDR3 has 16 residues.

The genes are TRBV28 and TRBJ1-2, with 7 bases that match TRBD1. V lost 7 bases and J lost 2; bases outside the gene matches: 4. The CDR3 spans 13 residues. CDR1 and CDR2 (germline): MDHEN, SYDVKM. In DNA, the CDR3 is TGTGCCAGCACCACGACAGGGAACTATGGCTACACCTTC. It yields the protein CASTTTGNYGYTF.

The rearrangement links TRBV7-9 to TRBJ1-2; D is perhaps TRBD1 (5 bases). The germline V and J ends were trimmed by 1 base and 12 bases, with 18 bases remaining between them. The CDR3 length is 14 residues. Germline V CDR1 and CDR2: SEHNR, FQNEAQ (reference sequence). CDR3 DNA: TGTGCCAGCAGCTTAGGGGAACTGACAGAGACCCACACCTTC. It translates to CASSLGELTETHTF. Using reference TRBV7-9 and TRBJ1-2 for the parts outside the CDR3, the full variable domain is DTGVSQNPRHKITKRGQNVTFRCDPISEHNRLYWYRQTLGQGPEFLTYFQNEAQLEKSRLLSDRFSAERPKGSFSTLEIQRTEQGDSAMYLCASSLGELTETHTFGSGTRLTVV.

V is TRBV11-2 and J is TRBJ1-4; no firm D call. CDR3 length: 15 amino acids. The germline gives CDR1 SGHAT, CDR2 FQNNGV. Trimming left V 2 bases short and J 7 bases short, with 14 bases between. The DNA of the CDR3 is TGTGCCAGCAGCTTAACTGAAGCCGGTGGTGAAAAACTGTTTTTT. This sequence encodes CASSLTEAGGEKLFF.

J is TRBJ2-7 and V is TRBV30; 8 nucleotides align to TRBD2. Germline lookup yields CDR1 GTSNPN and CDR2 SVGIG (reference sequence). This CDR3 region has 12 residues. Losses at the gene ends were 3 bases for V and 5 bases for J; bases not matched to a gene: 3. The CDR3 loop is CAWSVGRDEQYF. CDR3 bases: TGTGCCTGGAGCGTCGGGAGGGACGAGCAGTACTTC.

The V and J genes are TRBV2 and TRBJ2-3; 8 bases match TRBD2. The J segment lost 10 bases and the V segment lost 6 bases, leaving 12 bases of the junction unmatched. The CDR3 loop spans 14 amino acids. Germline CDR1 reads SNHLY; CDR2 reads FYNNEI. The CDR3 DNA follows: TGTGCCAGCAGCACGACGGGACTAGGTCATTCGCAGTATTTT. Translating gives CASSTTGLGHSQYF.

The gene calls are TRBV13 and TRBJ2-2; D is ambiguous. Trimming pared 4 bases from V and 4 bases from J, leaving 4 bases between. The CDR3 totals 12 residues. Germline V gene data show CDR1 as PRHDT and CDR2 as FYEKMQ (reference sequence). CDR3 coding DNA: TGTGCCAGCAGCTCCAGCACCGGGGAGCTGTTTTTT. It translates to CASSSSTGELFF.

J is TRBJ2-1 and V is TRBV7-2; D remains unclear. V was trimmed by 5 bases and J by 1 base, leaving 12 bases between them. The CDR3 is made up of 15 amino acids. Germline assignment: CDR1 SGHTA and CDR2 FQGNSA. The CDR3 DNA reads TGTGCCAGCAGCCTCCCCTTTCTTTCCTACAATGAGCAGTTCTTC. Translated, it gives CASSLPFLSYNEQFF.

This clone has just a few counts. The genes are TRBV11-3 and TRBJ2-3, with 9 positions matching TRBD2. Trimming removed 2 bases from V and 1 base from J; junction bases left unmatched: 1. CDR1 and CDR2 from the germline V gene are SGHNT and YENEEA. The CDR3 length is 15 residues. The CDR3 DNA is TGTGCCAGCAGCTTACCTAGCGGGGGCACAGATACGCAGTATTTT. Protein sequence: CASSLPSGGTDTQYF.

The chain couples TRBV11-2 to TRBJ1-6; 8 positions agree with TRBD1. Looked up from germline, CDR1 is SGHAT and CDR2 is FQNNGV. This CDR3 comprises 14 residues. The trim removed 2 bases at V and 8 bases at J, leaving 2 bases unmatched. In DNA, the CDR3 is TGTGCCAGCAGCTTAAAGACAGGGGATTCACCCCTCCACTTT. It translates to CASSLKTGDSPLHF.

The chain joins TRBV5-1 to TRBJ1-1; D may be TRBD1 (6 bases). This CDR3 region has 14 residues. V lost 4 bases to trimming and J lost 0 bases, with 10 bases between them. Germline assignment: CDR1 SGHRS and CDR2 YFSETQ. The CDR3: CASSAEGVNTEAFF. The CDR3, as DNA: TGCGCCAGCAGCGCTGAGGGGGTGAACACTGAAGCTTTCTTT.

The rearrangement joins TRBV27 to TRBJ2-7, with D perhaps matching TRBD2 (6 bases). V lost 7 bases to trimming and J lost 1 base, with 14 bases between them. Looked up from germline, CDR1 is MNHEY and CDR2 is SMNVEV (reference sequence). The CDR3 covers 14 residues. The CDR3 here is CASKIFGGSYEQYF. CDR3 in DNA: TGTGCCAGCAAGATCTTCGGGGGATCCTACGAGCAGTACTTC.

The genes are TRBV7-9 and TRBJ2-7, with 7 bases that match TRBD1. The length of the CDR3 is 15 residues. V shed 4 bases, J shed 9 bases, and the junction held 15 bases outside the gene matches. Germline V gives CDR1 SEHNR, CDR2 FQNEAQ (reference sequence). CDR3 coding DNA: TGTGCCAGCAGCTCCCCGACAGGGAGCGTTCAAAGGCAGTACTTC. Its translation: CASSSPTGSVQRQYF.

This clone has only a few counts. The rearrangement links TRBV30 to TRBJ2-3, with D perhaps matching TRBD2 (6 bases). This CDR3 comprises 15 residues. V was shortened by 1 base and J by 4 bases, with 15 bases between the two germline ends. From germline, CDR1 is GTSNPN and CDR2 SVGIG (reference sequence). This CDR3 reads CAWSAYTSLSDTQYF. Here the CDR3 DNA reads TGTGCCTGGAGTGCCTATACTAGCTTATCAGATACGCAGTATTTT.

In DNA form, the CDR3 reads TGTGCCATCAGTGAGTCAAAGGGACTGCGGCTCGGGAATTCACCCCTCCACTTT. This translates into CAISESKGLRLGNSPLHF. This chain uses TRBV10-3 with TRBJ1-6; tentatively, D is TRBD1 (5 bases). Germline CDR1 and CDR2: ENHRY and SYGVKD. The V and J ends lost 0 bases and 7 bases respectively, with 19 bases between them. The CDR3 consists of 18 residues.

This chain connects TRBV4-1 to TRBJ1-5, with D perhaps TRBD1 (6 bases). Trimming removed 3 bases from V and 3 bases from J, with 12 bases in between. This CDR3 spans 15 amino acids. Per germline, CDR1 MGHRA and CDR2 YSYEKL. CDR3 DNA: TGCGCCAGCAGCCAGACGGGACAACCCAATCAGCCCCAGCATTTT. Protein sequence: CASSQTGQPNQPQHF.

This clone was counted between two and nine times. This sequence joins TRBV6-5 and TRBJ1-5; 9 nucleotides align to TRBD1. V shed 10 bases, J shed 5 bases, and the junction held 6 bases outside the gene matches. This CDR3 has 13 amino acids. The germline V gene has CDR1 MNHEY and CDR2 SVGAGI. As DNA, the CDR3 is TGTGCCAACGGCCGGACAGGGGATCAGCCCCAGCATTTT. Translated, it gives CANGRTGDQPQHF.